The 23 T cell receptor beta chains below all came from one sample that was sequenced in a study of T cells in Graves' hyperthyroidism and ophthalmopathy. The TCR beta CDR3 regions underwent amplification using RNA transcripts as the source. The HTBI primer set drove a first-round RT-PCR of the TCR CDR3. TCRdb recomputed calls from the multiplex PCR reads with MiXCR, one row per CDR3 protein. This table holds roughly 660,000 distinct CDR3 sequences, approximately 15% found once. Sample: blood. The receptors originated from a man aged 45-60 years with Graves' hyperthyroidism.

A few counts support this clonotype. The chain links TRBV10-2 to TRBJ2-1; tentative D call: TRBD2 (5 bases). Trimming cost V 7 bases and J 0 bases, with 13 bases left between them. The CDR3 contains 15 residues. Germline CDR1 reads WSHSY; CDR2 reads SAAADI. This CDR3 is CASKPERNSYNEQFF. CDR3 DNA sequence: TGCGCCAGCAAGCCCGAGCGGAACTCCTACAATGAGCAGTTCTTC.

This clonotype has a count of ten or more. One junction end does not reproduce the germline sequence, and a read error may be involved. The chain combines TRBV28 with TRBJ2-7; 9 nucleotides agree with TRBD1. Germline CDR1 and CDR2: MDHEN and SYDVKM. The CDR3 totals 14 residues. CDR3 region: CASSLDRGGYEQYF. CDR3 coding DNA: TGCGCCAGCAGCTTGGACAGGGGAGGCTACGAGCAGTACTTC.

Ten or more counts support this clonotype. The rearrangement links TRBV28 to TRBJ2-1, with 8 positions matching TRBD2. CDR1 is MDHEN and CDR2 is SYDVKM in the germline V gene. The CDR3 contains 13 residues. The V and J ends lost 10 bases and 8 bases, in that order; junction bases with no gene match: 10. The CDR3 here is CAISGLVLYEQFF. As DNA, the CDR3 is TGTGCCATCTCGGGACTAGTTCTCTATGAGCAGTTCTTC.

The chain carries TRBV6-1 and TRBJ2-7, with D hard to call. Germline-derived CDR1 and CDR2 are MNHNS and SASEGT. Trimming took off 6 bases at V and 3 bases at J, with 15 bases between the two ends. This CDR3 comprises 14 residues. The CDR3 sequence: CASSPVVGFYEQYF. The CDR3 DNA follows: TGTGCCAGCAGCCCCGTGGTGGGGTTCTACGAGCAGTACTTC.

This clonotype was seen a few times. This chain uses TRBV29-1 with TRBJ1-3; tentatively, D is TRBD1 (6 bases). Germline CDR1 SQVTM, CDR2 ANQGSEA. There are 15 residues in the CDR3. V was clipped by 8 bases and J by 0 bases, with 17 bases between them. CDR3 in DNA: TGCAGCTGTCGCCGGGACACGAACTCTGGAAACACCATATATTTT. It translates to CSCRRDTNSGNTIYF.

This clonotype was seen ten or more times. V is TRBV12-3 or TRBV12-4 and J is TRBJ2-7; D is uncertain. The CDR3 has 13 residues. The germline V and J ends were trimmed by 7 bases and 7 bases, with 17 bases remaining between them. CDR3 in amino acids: CASTLGPLGEQYF. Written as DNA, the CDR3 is TGTGCCAGCACCCTGGGTCCTCTGGGGGAGCAGTACTTC.

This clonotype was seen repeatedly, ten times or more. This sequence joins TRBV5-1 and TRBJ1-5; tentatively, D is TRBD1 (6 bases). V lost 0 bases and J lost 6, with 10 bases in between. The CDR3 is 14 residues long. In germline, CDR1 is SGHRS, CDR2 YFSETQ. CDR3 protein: CASSLEGGSQPQHF. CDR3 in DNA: TGCGCCAGCAGCTTGGAGGGGGGGAGTCAGCCCCAGCATTTT.

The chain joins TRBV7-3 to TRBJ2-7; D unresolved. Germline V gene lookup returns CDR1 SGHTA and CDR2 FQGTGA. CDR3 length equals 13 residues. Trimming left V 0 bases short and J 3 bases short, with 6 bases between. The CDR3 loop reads CASSLTYDYEQYF. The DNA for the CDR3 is TGTGCCAGCAGCTTAACGTACGACTACGAGCAGTACTTC.

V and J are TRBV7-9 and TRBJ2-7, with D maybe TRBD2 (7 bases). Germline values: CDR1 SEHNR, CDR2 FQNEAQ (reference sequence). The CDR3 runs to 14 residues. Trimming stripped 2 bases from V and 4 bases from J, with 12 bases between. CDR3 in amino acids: CASSLRGGGYEQYF. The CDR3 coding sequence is TGTGCCAGCAGCTTAAGGGGAGGGGGATACGAGCAGTACTTC.

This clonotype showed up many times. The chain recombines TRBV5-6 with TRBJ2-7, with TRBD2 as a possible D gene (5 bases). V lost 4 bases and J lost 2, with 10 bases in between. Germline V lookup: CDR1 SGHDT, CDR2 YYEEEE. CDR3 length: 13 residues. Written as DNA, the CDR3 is TGTGCCAGCAGCCTCCGGGAAGCCTACGAGCAGTACTTC. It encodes CASSLREAYEQYF.

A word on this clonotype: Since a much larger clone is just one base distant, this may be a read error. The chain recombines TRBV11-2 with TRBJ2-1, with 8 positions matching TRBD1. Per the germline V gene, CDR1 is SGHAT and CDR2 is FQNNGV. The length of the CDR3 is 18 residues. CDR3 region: CASSPGAGGPISYSEQFF. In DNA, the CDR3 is TGTGCCAGCAGCCCAGGGGCAGGGGGCCCAATCTCCTACAGTGAGCAGTTCTTC.

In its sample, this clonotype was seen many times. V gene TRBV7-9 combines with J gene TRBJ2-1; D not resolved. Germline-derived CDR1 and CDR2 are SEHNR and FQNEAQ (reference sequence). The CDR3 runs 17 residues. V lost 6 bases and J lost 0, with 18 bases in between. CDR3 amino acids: CASSFWTSRSSYNEQFF. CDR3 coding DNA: TGTGCCAGCAGTTTCTGGACGTCAAGGAGCTCCTACAATGAGCAGTTCTTC.

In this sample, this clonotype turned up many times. CDR3 sequence reads: CASSYVRVSGNTDTQYF. The DNA of the CDR3 is TGTGCCAGCAGTTACGTCCGGGTCTCGGGTAACACAGATACGCAGTATTTT. This chain joins TRBV6-6 and TRBJ2-3; D remains unclear. Trimming removed 2 bases from V and 2 bases from J, with 17 bases in between. The V gene's germline CDR1 is MNHNY and CDR2 SVGAGI (reference sequence). The CDR3 runs 17 residues.

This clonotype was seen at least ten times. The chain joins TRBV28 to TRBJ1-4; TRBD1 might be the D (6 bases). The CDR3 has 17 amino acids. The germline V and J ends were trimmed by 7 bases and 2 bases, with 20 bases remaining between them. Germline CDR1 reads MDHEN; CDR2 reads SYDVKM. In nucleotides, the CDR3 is TGTGCCAGCACCTCTCAGCGGGGAGGGGGTACTAATGAAAAACTGTTTTTT. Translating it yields CASTSQRGGGTNEKLFF.

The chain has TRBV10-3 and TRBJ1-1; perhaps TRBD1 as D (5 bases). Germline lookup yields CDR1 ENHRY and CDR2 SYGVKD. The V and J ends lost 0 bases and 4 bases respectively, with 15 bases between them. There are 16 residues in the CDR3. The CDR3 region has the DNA TGTGCCATCAGTGAGTCGGGGCCCGCCGGGGTCACTGAAGCTTTCTTT. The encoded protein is CAISESGPAGVTEAFF.

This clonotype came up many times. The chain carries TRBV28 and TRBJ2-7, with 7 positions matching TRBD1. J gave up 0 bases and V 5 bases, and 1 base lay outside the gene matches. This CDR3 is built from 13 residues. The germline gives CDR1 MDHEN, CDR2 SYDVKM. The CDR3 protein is CASSDRASYEQYF. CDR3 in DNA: TGTGCCAGCAGTGACAGGGCCTCCTACGAGCAGTACTTC.

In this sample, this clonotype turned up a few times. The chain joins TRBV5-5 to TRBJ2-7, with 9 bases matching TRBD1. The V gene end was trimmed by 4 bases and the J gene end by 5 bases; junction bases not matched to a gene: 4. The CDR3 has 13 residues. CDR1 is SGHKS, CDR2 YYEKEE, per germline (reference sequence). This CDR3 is CASSRQGGDEQYF. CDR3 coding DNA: TGTGCCAGCAGCCGACAGGGGGGCGACGAGCAGTACTTC.

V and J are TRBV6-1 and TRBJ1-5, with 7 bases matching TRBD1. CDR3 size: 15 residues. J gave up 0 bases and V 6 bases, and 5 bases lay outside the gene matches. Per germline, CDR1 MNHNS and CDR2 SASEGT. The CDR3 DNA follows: TGTGCCAGCAGCCGGGACAGCCTTAGCAATCAGCCCCAGCATTTT. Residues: CASSRDSLSNQPQHF.

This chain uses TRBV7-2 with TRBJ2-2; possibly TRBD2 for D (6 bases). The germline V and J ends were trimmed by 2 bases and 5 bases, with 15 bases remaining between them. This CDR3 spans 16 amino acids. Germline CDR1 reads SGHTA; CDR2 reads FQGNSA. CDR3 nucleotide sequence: TGTGCCAGCAGCTTAACCGGGGGTGACAAAACCGGGGAGCTGTTTTTT. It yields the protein CASSLTGGDKTGELFF.

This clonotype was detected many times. CDR3 in amino acids: CASSLELGGQGFF. CDR3 in DNA: TGTGCCAGCAGCTTAGAACTTGGGGGCCAGGGTTTCTTT. The chain couples TRBV7-9 to TRBJ1-1; D possibly corresponds to TRBD1 (6 bases). Germline loops: CDR1 SEHNR, CDR2 FQNEAQ (reference sequence). The V and J ends lost 1 base and 13 bases respectively, with 16 bases between them. This CDR3 region has 13 residues. The full variable domain, with the rest looked up from reference TRBV7-9 and TRBJ1-1, is DTGVSQNPRHKITKRGQNVTFRCDPISEHNRLYWYRQTLGQGPEFLTYFQNEAQLEKSRLLSDRFSAERPKGSFSTLEIQRTEQGDSAMYLCASSLELGGQGFFGQGTRLTVV.

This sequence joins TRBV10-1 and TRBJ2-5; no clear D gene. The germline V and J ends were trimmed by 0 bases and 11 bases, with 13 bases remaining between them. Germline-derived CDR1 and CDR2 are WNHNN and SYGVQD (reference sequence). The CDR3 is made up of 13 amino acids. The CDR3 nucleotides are TGCGCCAGCAGTGAGTCGTCTCCCCACCTACAGTACTTC. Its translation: CASSESSPHLQYF.

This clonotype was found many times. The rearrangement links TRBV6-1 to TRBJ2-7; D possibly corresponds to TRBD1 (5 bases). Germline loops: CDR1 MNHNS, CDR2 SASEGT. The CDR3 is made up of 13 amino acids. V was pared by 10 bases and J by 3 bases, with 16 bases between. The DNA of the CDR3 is TGTGCCACCTTAGACAGAGCAAACTACGAGCAGTACTTC. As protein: CATLDRANYEQYF.

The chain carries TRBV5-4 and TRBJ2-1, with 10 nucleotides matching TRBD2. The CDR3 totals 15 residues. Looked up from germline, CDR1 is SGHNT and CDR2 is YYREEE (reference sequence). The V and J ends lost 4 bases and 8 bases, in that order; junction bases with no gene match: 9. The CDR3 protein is CASSTSSGSGYEQFF. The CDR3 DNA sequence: TGTGCCAGCAGCACATCTAGCGGGAGCGGCTATGAGCAGTTCTTC.